This T cell receptor (beta chain) comes out of a study of technical replicates of blood from a handful of donors. Produced via immunoSEQ multiplex PCR; TCRdb's table is partial and in-frame only. The profile shows almost 70,000 clones, approximately 89% of them singletons. Ten or more counts support this clone. V gave up 6 bases and J gave up 4 bases, with 16 bases separating them. Germline-derived CDR1 and CDR2 are KGHSH and LQKENI. The CDR3 is made up of 15 amino acids. Sequencing was performed on PBMCs. The chain couples TRBV18 to TRBJ1-3; D is ambiguous. The TCR originated in a human donor in good health. Some clones in this sample may be carry-over from other donors' samples. CDR3 nucleotide sequence: TGTGCCAGCTCGCCCAAGAAATCGGGAGGAAACACCATATATTTT. Protein product: CASSPKKSGGNTIYF.